What follows describes a single TCR beta chain. Antigen: not known. The germline CDR1 and CDR2 sequences are MRHNA and SNTAGT. The CDR3 consists of 13 residues. V was pared by 4 bases and J by 1 base, with 7 bases between. This sample is drawn from a study of cytomegalovirus exposure and HLA in healthy donors. Background on the study: Genotyping of roughly 400 donors showed that 80% to 85% belonged to the Caucasian-associated ancestry cluster.

PCR was performed using 60 Vbeta and 13 Jbeta primers. Generated by immunoSEQ multiplex PCR, the TCRdb table keeps only in-frame clones and is missing some. Its table lists over 110,000 clones. Findings of the study overall: In vitro checks showed that a few CMV-associated chains really do target CMV antigens. Excluded were some V segments that proved indistinguishable, including TRBV6-2 and TRBV6-3.

Source material: PBMCs. The genes are TRBV6-4 and TRBJ1-1; possible D gene TRBD1, 5 bases. This clonotype was sampled from a male donor in good health and CMV-seronegative. CDR3 loop: CASSVQGNTEAFF. The CDR3 nucleotides are TGTGCCAGCAGTGTCCAGGGGAACACTGAAGCTTTCTTT.